The 27 T cell receptor beta chains reported below all come from one sample, sequenced in a study of blood T cell repertoires in COVID-19. Here immunoSEQ multiplex PCR was the method, and the copy in TCRdb shows in-frame clones only, minus some. The sample records over 200,000 clones, 84% being singletons. Sequencing was done on a sample of PBMCs or T cells enriched from blood (not recorded which). These receptors were taken from a man aged 60-69 years who had recovered from COVID-19.

This chain uses TRBV27 with TRBJ2-1, with TRBD2 identical over 12 bases. V was pared by 5 bases and J by 10 bases, with 12 bases of the junction left unmatched. Germline V gene data show CDR1 as MNHEY and CDR2 as SMNVEV (reference sequence). This CDR3 spans 16 amino acids. The CDR3 loop is CASSPPSGGALVEQFF. DNA for the CDR3: TGTGCCAGCAGTCCACCTAGCGGGGGGGCATTGGTAGAGCAGTTCTTC.

The chain joins TRBV29-1 to TRBJ2-5; D gene unclear. CDR1 is SQVTM, CDR2 ANQGSEA, per germline. There are 12 residues in the CDR3. Trimming pared 4 bases from V and 5 bases from J, leaving 11 bases between. CDR3 nucleotides: TGCAGCGTTGGGCCGGAGTTGGAGACCCAGTACTTC. Translated: CSVGPELETQYF.

The chain combines TRBV10-2 with TRBJ1-5, with D maybe TRBD1 (6 bases). V was pared by 6 bases and J by 6 bases, with 15 bases between. Germline lookup yields CDR1 WSHSY and CDR2 SAAADI. CDR3 length: 14 residues. CDR3 loop: CASRAQGLGQPQHF. The CDR3 DNA follows: TGCGCCAGCAGGGCCCAGGGGCTGGGTCAGCCCCAGCATTTT.

The chain has TRBV5-1 and TRBJ2-3; 8 nucleotides line up with TRBD1. Per germline, CDR1 SGHRS and CDR2 YFSETQ. This CDR3 has 15 residues. The J segment lost 2 bases and the V segment lost 3 bases, leaving 5 bases of the junction unmatched. This CDR3 reads CASSSNRGDTDTQYF. As DNA, the CDR3 is TGCGCCAGCAGCTCGAACAGGGGGGACACAGATACGCAGTATTTT.

The chain uses TRBV18 and TRBJ2-7; 9 positions match TRBD1. There are 15 residues in the CDR3. Germline-derived CDR1 and CDR2 are KGHSH and LQKENI. Trimming took 1 base from V and 5 from J; bases not matched to a gene: 6. The CDR3 loop is CASSPQVQGANEQYF. The CDR3 DNA is TGTGCCAGCTCACCACAGGTACAGGGGGCTAACGAGCAGTACTTC. Supplemented by reference TRBV18 and TRBJ2-7, the full variable domain reads NAGVMQNPRHLVRRRGQEARLRCSPMKGHSHVYWYRQLPEEGLKFMVYLQKENIIDESGMPKERFSAEFPKEGPSILRIQQVVRGDSAAYFCASSPQVQGANEQYFGPGTRLTVT.

The chain uses TRBV7-9 and TRBJ1-1; TRBD1 might be the D (6 bases). Per the germline V gene, CDR1 is SEHNR and CDR2 is FQNEAQ (reference sequence). The CDR3 runs to 15 residues. The V and J ends lost 5 bases and 1 base respectively, with 14 bases between them. CDR3 sequence reads: CASSTSGTSNTEAFF. The CDR3 DNA reads TGTGCCAGCAGCACATCTGGGACATCGAACACTGAAGCTTTCTTT.

The chain joins TRBV27 to TRBJ1-6; D is possibly TRBD1 (5 bases). The CDR3 runs 15 residues. Trimming shortened V by 6 bases and J by 11 bases, and 20 bases separated the two germline ends. Germline CDR1 reads MNHEY; CDR2 reads SMNVEV (reference sequence). In nucleotides, the CDR3 is TGTGCCAGCAGCTCCGCGGGGGGGTATTTCGCACCCCTCCACTTT. It translates to CASSSAGGYFAPLHF.

This chain joins TRBV25-1 and TRBJ2-2, with D possibly matching TRBD2 (6 bases). Germline CDR1 reads MGHDK; CDR2 reads SYGVNS. V dropped 5 bases and J dropped 4 bases, with 14 bases sitting between them. This CDR3 has 15 residues. The CDR3 bases are TGTGCCAGCAGTTCTCCAGCGGGCGTCACCGGGGAGCTGTTTTTT. It yields the protein CASSSPAGVTGELFF.

In regard to this clone: Other DNA sequences in the sample encode the same CDR3. The chain uses TRBV7-2 and TRBJ2-1, with 9 nucleotides matching TRBD2. This CDR3 has 15 residues. V was pared by 1 base and J by 2 bases, with 0 bases of the junction left unmatched. Per the germline V gene, CDR1 is SGHTA and CDR2 is FQGNSA. The CDR3 DNA reads as TGTGCCAGCAGCTTAGGCGGGGGGGCCTACAATGAGCAGTTCTTC. The encoded protein is CASSLGGGAYNEQFF.

The gene calls are TRBV19 and TRBJ1-5, with TRBD1 matching over 7 bases. V was pared by 2 bases and J by 8 bases, with 6 bases of the junction left unmatched. Germline CDR1 reads LNHDA; CDR2 reads SQIVND (reference sequence). The CDR3 has 14 residues. In DNA form, the CDR3 reads TGTGCCAGTAGTATAAAACAGGGGATGGAGCCCCAGCATTTT. It is translated as CASSIKQGMEPQHF. Complete variable domain (other parts from reference TRBV19 and TRBJ1-5): DGGITQSPKYLFRKEGQNVTLSCEQNLNHDAMYWYRQDPGQGLRLIYYSQIVNDFQKGDIAEGYSVSREKKESFPLTVTSAQKNPTAFYLCASSIKQGMEPQHFGDGTRLSIL.

This clone was seen a single time. V and J are TRBV7-9 and TRBJ2-5, with no clear D. The CDR3 runs 13 residues. V gave up 5 bases and J gave up 7 bases, with 14 bases separating them. Germline CDR1 and CDR2: SEHNR and FQNEAQ (reference sequence). CDR3: CASSPDGPGTQYF. CDR3 DNA sequence: TGTGCCAGCAGCCCCGACGGTCCGGGGACCCAGTACTTC.

The rearrangement links TRBV10-3 to TRBJ1-4, with 9 bases identical to TRBD1. Germline CDR1 is ENHRY and CDR2 is SYGVKD. The CDR3 has 15 amino acids. V was clipped by 2 bases and J by 4 bases; unmatched bases: 2. The CDR3 bases are TGTGCCATCAGTGAGCAGACAGGGGGTAATGAAAAACTGTTTTTT. Its translation is CAISEQTGGNEKLFF.

The rearrangement joins TRBV18 to TRBJ1-2; D is possibly TRBD1 (6 bases). The germline V gene encodes CDR1 KGHSH and CDR2 LQKENI. V dropped 0 bases and J dropped 6 bases, with 11 bases sitting between them. This CDR3 is built from 14 residues. The CDR3 here is CASSPPGRGDGYTF. CDR3 in DNA: TGTGCCAGCTCACCACCGGGCAGGGGCGATGGCTACACCTTC. The variable domain in full, with the rest retrieved from reference TRBV18 and TRBJ1-2, is NAGVMQNPRHLVRRRGQEARLRCSPMKGHSHVYWYRQLPEEGLKFMVYLQKENIIDESGMPKERFSAEFPKEGPSILRIQQVVRGDSAAYFCASSPPGRGDGYTFGSGTRLTVV.

V and J are TRBV2 and TRBJ1-4; 8 nucleotides align to TRBD1. With 6 bases clipped from V and 8 bases from J, the junction kept 8 bases outside the gene matches. CDR3 length equals 14 residues. CDR1 SNHLY and CDR2 FYNNEI come from the germline V gene. The CDR3 coding sequence is TGTGCCAGCAGCGGTGGGACAGGATACGAAAAACTGTTTTTT. This gives the protein CASSGGTGYEKLFF. The whole variable domain, remainder taken from reference TRBV2 and TRBJ1-4, is EPEVTQTPSHQVTQMGQEVILRCVPISNHLYFYWYRQILGQKVEFLVSFYNNEISEKSEIFDDQFSVERPDGSNFTLKIRSTKLEDSAMYFCASSGGTGYEKLFFGSGTQLSVL.

Only a few counts were recorded for this clone. This chain joins TRBV2 and TRBJ2-7, with D perhaps matching TRBD1 (6 bases). V was pared by 6 bases and J by 4 bases, with 10 bases between. This CDR3 region has 12 residues. Germline V CDR1 and CDR2: SNHLY, FYNNEI. The CDR3, as DNA: TGTGCCAGCAGGCCTAGGGGGTACGAGCAGTACTTC. Its translation is CASRPRGYEQYF.

The count of this clone is one. The chain uses TRBV27 and TRBJ2-1; TRBD2 matches at 10 bases. CDR1 and CDR2 from the germline V gene are MNHEY and SMNVEV (reference sequence). This CDR3 comprises 17 residues. J was trimmed by 6 bases and V by 3 bases; bases with no gene match: 11. The CDR3 nucleotides read TGTGCCAGCAGTTTGATAACCGGGACTAGCGTGAGCAATGAGCAGTTCTTC. It codes for CASSLITGTSVSNEQFF.

This sequence joins TRBV11-2 and TRBJ2-1; 9 nucleotides match TRBD2. Germline V lookup: CDR1 SGHAT, CDR2 FQNNGV. Trimming took 5 bases from V and 7 from J; bases not matched to a gene: 15. This CDR3 has 17 residues. CDR3 region: CASSLRRGGGAKNEQFF. The CDR3 nucleotides are TGTGCCAGCAGCCTGCGGCGGGGCGGGGGGGCGAAGAATGAGCAGTTCTTC.

This CDR3 reads CASSGPRLAGGRETQYF. The CDR3 DNA follows: TGTGCCAGTAGCGGGCCGAGGCTAGCGGGGGGGCGCGAGACCCAGTACTTC. This chain joins TRBV19 and TRBJ2-5; the match to TRBD2 covers 12 bases. Trimming removed 6 bases from V and 5 bases from J; junction bases left unmatched: 13. Looked up from germline, CDR1 is LNHDA and CDR2 is SQIVND (reference sequence). The CDR3 length is 17 residues. Based on the CDR3 plus reference TRBV19 and TRBJ2-5, the full variable domain is DGGITQSPKYLFRKEGQNVTLSCEQNLNHDAMYWYRQDPGQGLRLIYYSQIVNDFQKGDIAEGYSVSREKKESFPLTVTSAQKNPTAFYLCASSGPRLAGGRETQYFGPGTRLLVL.

This chain connects TRBV27 to TRBJ1-5; a possible D gene is TRBD1 (6 bases). In germline, CDR1 is MNHEY, CDR2 SMNVEV (reference sequence). V was trimmed by 3 bases and J by 11 bases, leaving 17 bases between them. There are 14 residues in the CDR3. The CDR3 protein is CASSLGGREGAQHF. The CDR3 DNA is TGTGCCAGCAGTTTGGGGGGCCGGGAGGGGGCCCAGCATTTT.

Only a few counts were recorded for this clone. The chain joins TRBV4-3 to TRBJ1-1; 8 positions match TRBD1. The germline V gene encodes CDR1 LGHNA and CDR2 YSLEER. The CDR3 sequence is 16 residues long. Trimming at V came to 4 bases and at J to 4 bases, leaving 11 bases not matched to a gene. CDR3 nucleotides: TGCGCCAGCAGCCCCCGGACAGGGAGGGTGGGCACTGAAGCTTTCTTT. This translates into CASSPRTGRVGTEAFF.

CDR3 DNA: TGTGCCAGCAGTGAAACGAGGGATCAGCCCCAGCATTTT. Translated: CASSETRDQPQHF. The gene calls are TRBV6-1 and TRBJ1-5; no clear D gene. The V end lost 2 bases, the J end lost 5 bases, and 7 bases lay between the germline ends. In germline, CDR1 is MNHNS, CDR2 SASEGT. The CDR3 is 13 amino acids.

The gene calls are TRBV9 and TRBJ2-1; TRBD1 might be the D (6 bases). Germline CDR1 is SGDLS and CDR2 is YYNGEE. The V and J ends lost 0 bases and 5 bases respectively, with 12 bases between them. The CDR3 runs 15 residues. CDR3 protein: CASSVGSRTDNEQFF. CDR3 nucleotide sequence: TGTGCCAGCAGCGTAGGGTCCCGGACAGACAATGAGCAGTTCTTC.

V is TRBV7-6 and J is TRBJ1-2; D is ambiguous. The CDR3 runs 14 residues. Trimming shortened V by 5 bases and J by 4 bases, and 14 bases separated the two germline ends. Germline-derived CDR1 and CDR2 are SGHVS and FNYEAQ. As DNA, the CDR3 is TGTGCCAGCAGCCCACGTGAGGGAACCTATGGCTACACCTTC. The encoded protein is CASSPREGTYGYTF.

The chain couples TRBV7-8 to TRBJ2-1; 8 bases align to TRBD1. Germline CDR1 is SGHVS and CDR2 is FQNEAQ. After removal of 5 bases from V and 0 bases from J, the junction contained 3 bases not matched to a gene. The CDR3 is 15 amino acids. The CDR3 reads CASSQTGGSYNEQFF. In DNA form, the CDR3 reads TGTGCCAGCAGCCAAACAGGGGGCTCCTACAATGAGCAGTTCTTC.

The chain employs TRBV28 and TRBJ2-7; 10 bases are a match to TRBD2. Germline CDR1 MDHEN, CDR2 SYDVKM. CDR3 length: 17 residues. After removal of 4 bases from V and 5 bases from J, the junction contained 14 bases not matched to a gene. Here the CDR3 reads CASSYLDSGGAQNEQYF. The CDR3 nucleotides are TGTGCCAGCAGTTATCTGGACAGCGGGGGGGCCCAGAACGAGCAGTACTTC.

The rearrangement joins TRBV19 to TRBJ2-1, with D possibly being TRBD2 (5 bases). Germline assignment: CDR1 LNHDA and CDR2 SQIVND (reference sequence). The CDR3 length is 16 residues. Trimming left V 6 bases short and J 0 bases short, with 15 bases between. The CDR3 spells CASRNRGSYSYNEQFF. Here the CDR3 DNA reads TGTGCCAGTAGAAATCGGGGATCCTACTCCTACAATGAGCAGTTCTTC.

V and J are TRBV3-1 (or the pseudogene TRBV3-2) and TRBJ1-1; 7 nucleotides line up with TRBD1. This CDR3 is built from 14 residues. Trimming removed 3 bases from V and 11 bases from J; junction bases left unmatched: 12. Germline V CDR1 and CDR2: LGHDT, YNNKEL (reference sequence). CDR3 amino acids: CASSHMEDRVGAFF. The CDR3 DNA is TGTGCCAGCAGCCATATGGAAGACAGGGTAGGGGCTTTCTTT.